These 20 T cell receptor beta chains came from one sample sequenced in a study of tissue T cells after allogeneic stem cell transplantation. The protocol was immunoSEQ multiplex PCR, while the TCRdb copy is restricted to in-frame clones and leaves out a portion. The top ten hold 24% of the sample, which has approximately 4,000 clones, approximately 45% seen once. The sample's time point: mouse harvest day 14 after allogeneic transplant. Tail vein injection delivered 10^7 T-cell-depleted bone marrow cells and 10^6 splenic CD5+ T cells. The sample comprised gut tissue. The receptors derive from a female BALB/c mouse given C57BL/6 T cells with graft-versus-host disease after an allogeneic hematopoietic cell transplant.

To note about this clone: The germline and genes are mouse ones. The CDR3 end is not reached by the read, which stops 1 residue before it; the germline J gene fills it in. The chain has TRBV13-3 and TRBJ2-5; TRBD2 matches at 11 bases. Trimming cost V 2 bases and J 3 bases; bases outside gene matches: 5. This CDR3 is 16 amino acids long. CDR1 is NNHDY, CDR2 SYVADS, per germline. The sequenced CDR3 bases are TGTGCCAGCAGTGAAAACTGGGGGGGCGGACAAGACACCCAGTAC. Protein sequence: CASSENWGGGQDTQY. The whole CDR3 is CASSENWGGGQDTQYF.

This clone was picked up a small number of times. The listed genes are named as in mouse. The read halts 1 residue ahead of the CDR3 end, with the missing end drawn from the germline J gene. This sequence joins TRBV14 and TRBJ2-1, with 7 bases matching TRBD1. CDR1 is SGHDT, CDR2 FRDEAV, per germline. The CDR3 has 15 residues. V lost 5 bases and J lost 1; bases outside the gene matches: 6. The CDR3 bases that were read are TGTGCCAGCAGCCCCGCCAGGGGGAACTATGCTGAGCAGTTC. Its protein is CASSPARGNYAEQF. The entire CDR3 sequence reads CASSPARGNYAEQFF.

Note on this clone: The gene names given are mouse names. The read stops 1 residue short of the end of the CDR3; the missing end is completed from the germline J gene. The chain joins TRBV12-1 to TRBJ2-5, with TRBD1 identical over 9 bases. This CDR3 comprises 15 residues. CDR1 is SGHSN, CDR2 HYEKVE, per germline. After removal of 1 base from V and 6 bases from J, the junction contained 7 bases not matched to a gene. The CDR3 region is CASSLGTGRGDTQYF. The sequenced part of the CDR3 DNA is TGTGCCAGCTCTCTGGGGACAGGGAGGGGGGACACCCAGTAC.

On this clone: Germline and genes here are mouse. The sequence runs out 1 residue before the end of the CDR3; the remainder is reconstructed from the germline J gene. This rearrangement joins TRBV26 to TRBJ2-5, with D tentatively TRBD1 (5 bases). CDR3 length: 13 residues. V was pared by 2 bases and J by 3 bases, with 6 bases between. Germline values: CDR1 KGHPV, CDR2 FQNQEV (reference sequence). CDR3 bases read: TGTGCCAGCAGTCTGCCAGGGCAAGACACCCAGTAC. Protein: CASSLPGQDTQY. The whole CDR3 is CASSLPGQDTQYF.

As to this clone: Mouse gene names apply. The read comes to an end 1 residue before the CDR3 does, leaving the germline J gene to fill in the end. V is TRBV26 and J is TRBJ2-3; 12 bases map to TRBD2. Germline lookup yields CDR1 KGHPV and CDR2 FQNQEV (reference sequence). The CDR3 sequence is 14 residues long. The J segment lost 8 bases and the V segment lost 5 bases, leaving 5 bases of the junction unmatched. CDR3 sequence: CASSGTGGPGTLYF. The sequenced part of the CDR3 DNA is TGTGCCAGCAGTGGGACTGGGGGGCCCGGAACGCTGTAT.

This clone turned up a few times. The gene names here belong to mouse. With the read ending 1 residue before the CDR3 end, the germline J gene is used to fill in that end. The chain has TRBV31 and TRBJ1-1, with D possibly matching TRBD1 (5 bases). V lost 1 base and J 0 bases, leaving 6 bases between the germline ends. Germline values: CDR1 GKSSPN, CDR2 SITVG. There are 13 residues in the CDR3. The CDR3 spells CAWSRRANTEVFF. The sequenced CDR3 bases are TGTGCCTGGAGTCGCAGGGCAAACACAGAAGTCTTC. The whole variable domain, filled in from reference TRBV31 and TRBJ1-1, reads AQTIHQWPVAEIKAVGSPLSLGCTIKGKSSPNLYWYWQATGGTLQQLFYSITVGQVESVVQLNLSASRPKDDQFILSTEKLLLSHSGFYLCAWSRRANTEVFFGKGTRLTVV.

Sample share makes this clone medium-sized. The gene names here belong to mouse. The CDR3 is cut off 1 residue early in the read; its end comes from the germline J gene. The sample has other DNA sequences that encode this CDR3 too. The V call is TRBV26, the J call TRBJ2-7; 8 bases line up with TRBD2. V gave up 1 base and J gave up 4 bases; unmatched junction bases: 0. Per germline, CDR1 KGHPV and CDR2 FQNQEV (reference sequence). There are 13 residues in the CDR3. The CDR3 spells CASSLLGGYEQYF. The DNA read from the CDR3 is TGTGCCAGCAGTCTGTTGGGGGGGTATGAACAGTAC.

Relative to its sample, this clone is large (0.1 to 1%). Here the gene names and germline are mouse. The read finishes 1 residue shy of the CDR3 end, and the germline J gene is used to complete it. V is TRBV31 and J is TRBJ2-1; D may be TRBD2 (5 bases). Germline V gene sequence: CDR1 GKSSPN, CDR2 SITVG. Trimming removed 0 bases from V and 0 bases from J, with 6 bases in between. CDR3 length: 14 amino acids. The covered CDR3 bases are TGTGCCTGGAGTCTCTGGGTTAACTATGCTGAGCAGTTC. Translating gives CAWSLWVNYAEQF. In full, the CDR3 reads CAWSLWVNYAEQFF.

In its sample, this clone is medium-sized. Gene names denote mouse genes. The read gets to within 1 residue of the CDR3 end, and the germline J gene fills in the rest. The chain uses TRBV3 and TRBJ2-7, with 8 bases matching TRBD1. J lost 2 bases, V lost 5 bases, and 2 bases had no gene match. Germline V gene sequence: CDR1 SNHLY, CDR2 FYNGKV (reference sequence). The CDR3 runs to 13 residues. The CDR3 DNA, read in part, is TGTGCCAGCAGCCCAGGGGGCGCCTATGAACAGTAC. It is translated as CASSPGGAYEQY. The whole CDR3 is CASSPGGAYEQYF.

Of note for this clone: Germline and genes: mouse. The CDR3 goes on 1 residue after the read ends, and that part is filled in from the germline J gene. Other DNA sequences in the sample encode the same CDR3. The chain combines TRBV26 with TRBJ1-1; weak D call: TRBD1 (5 bases). Trimming stripped 3 bases from V and 0 bases from J, with 8 bases between. This CDR3 is 14 amino acids long. The V gene's germline CDR1 is KGHPV and CDR2 FQNQEV (reference sequence). The part of the CDR3 DNA that was read is TGTGCCAGCAGTCTTGGGGGGACAAACACAGAAGTCTTC. Encoded protein: CASSLGGTNTEVF. The whole CDR3 protein reads CASSLGGTNTEVFF. Drawing the rest from reference TRBV26 and TRBJ1-1, the complete variable domain is NSKVIQTPRYLVKGQGQKAKMRCIPEKGHPVVFWYQQNKNNEFKFLINFQNQEVLQQIDMTEKRFSAECPSNSPCSLEIQSSEAGDSALYLCASSLGGTNTEVFFGKGTRLTVV.

By proportion, this clone is large. The listed genes are named as in mouse. The read terminates 1 residue ahead of where the CDR3 ends, so the germline J gene completes it. The gene calls are TRBV23 and TRBJ2-7; TRBD2, the D gene given by the table, was not confirmed from the DNA. The V gene's germline CDR1 is KGHTA and CDR2 FQNQQP. The CDR3 contains 15 residues. The sequenced CDR3 bases are TGCTCCAGCAGCGCCCGGACTGGGGACTCCTATGAACAGTAC. Its protein product is CSSSARTGDSYEQY. The CDR3 in its entirety is CSSSARTGDSYEQYF.

With regard to this clone: The genes are named according to mouse. The sequenced CDR3 bases are TGCACCTGCAGTGCAGATCGAGGGGGGGTTGAACAGTAC. Its protein product is CTCSADRGGVEQY. The entire CDR3 protein reads CTCSADRGGVEQYF. The rearrangement joins TRBV1 to TRBJ2-7, with TRBD2 as a possible D gene (7 bases). The read gets to within 1 residue of the CDR3 end, and the germline J gene fills in the rest. The CDR3 is made up of 14 amino acids. Per germline, CDR1 NSQYPW and CDR2 LRSPGD (reference sequence). The V gene lost 0 bases and the J gene lost 6 bases, with 12 bases spanning the gap.

In the case of this clone: Gene names follow the mouse nomenclature. The CDR3 sequence is CASSIGPVYAEQFF. CDR3 DNA (partial): TGTGCCAGCAGTATTGGACCTGTCTATGCTGAGCAGTTC. The chain has TRBV19 and TRBJ2-1; D is ambiguous. From the germline J gene comes the end of the CDR3, since the read stops 1 residue before it. This CDR3 spans 14 amino acids. Trimming shortened V by 2 bases and J by 3 bases, and 9 bases separated the two germline ends. The germline V gene has CDR1 FNHDT and CDR2 SITEND (reference sequence).

About this clone itself: Mouse gene names apply. Coverage ceases 1 residue before the CDR3 finishes, and the germline J gene fills in the end. The rearrangement links TRBV3 to TRBJ2-7; D is perhaps TRBD1 (5 bases). V was clipped by 2 bases and J by 7 bases, with 9 bases between them. CDR1 and CDR2 from the germline V gene are SNHLY and FYNGKV (reference sequence). The CDR3 has 12 amino acids. The CDR3 loop reads CASSLKGVEQYF. The CDR3 DNA, read in part, is TGTGCCAGCAGCTTAAAAGGGGTCGAACAGTAC.

Only a few counts were recorded for this clone. The genes are named according to mouse. With the read ending 1 residue before the CDR3 end, the germline J gene is used to fill in that end. The rearrangement uses TRBV13-3 and TRBJ2-1; D gene ambiguous. The CDR3 spans 11 residues. V shed 1 base and J shed 7 bases, with 3 bases lying between them. Per the germline V gene, CDR1 is NNHDY and CDR2 is SYVADS. The CDR3 DNA, read in part, is TGTGCCAGCAGTGATCGGGCTGAGCAGTTC. Amino acid sequence: CASSDRAEQF. The whole CDR3 reads CASSDRAEQFF.

This clone has only a few counts. Genes here carry mouse names. The CDR3 end is not reached by the read, which stops 1 residue before it; the germline J gene fills it in. This chain connects TRBV26 to TRBJ2-7, with a possible D match to TRBD2 (7 bases). CDR1 is KGHPV, CDR2 FQNQEV, per germline (reference sequence). The V end lost 4 bases, the J end lost 2 bases, and 12 bases lay between the germline ends. This CDR3 has 14 amino acids. CDR3 sequence: CASSPRGATYEQYF. CDR3 DNA, as far as it was read: TGTGCCAGCAGTCCCCGGGGGGCGACCTATGAACAGTAC.

This clone appeared a single time. The listed genes are named as in mouse. The CDR3 goes on 1 residue after the read ends, and that part is filled in from the germline J gene. The chain joins TRBV23 to TRBJ2-1; the table gives TRBD2 as D, unverified against the DNA. The CDR3 is 14 amino acids. Germline CDR1 and CDR2: KGHTA and FQNQQP. Partial CDR3 DNA: TGCTCCAGCAGTCAGGGGGGCGCGTATGCTGAGCAGTTC. It translates to CSSSQGGAYAEQF. The entire CDR3 protein reads CSSSQGGAYAEQFF.

Remarks on this clone: Gene names and germline refer to mouse. Read sequence stops 1 residue before the CDR3 end, and the germline J gene provides the missing end. The rearrangement joins TRBV31 to TRBJ2-4; 7 bases are a match to TRBD2. V lost 0 bases and J lost 0; bases outside the gene matches: 12. The CDR3 is made up of 18 amino acids. Germline V gene lookup returns CDR1 GKSSPN and CDR2 SITVG. CDR3 DNA (partial): TGTGCCTGGAGTCTAGTCGGGGCTGGGGGTTATAGTCAAAACACCTTGTAC. Translated, it gives CAWSLVGAGGYSQNTLY. From start to end, the CDR3 is CAWSLVGAGGYSQNTLYF.

A remark on this clone: Genes and germline are mouse. The read gets to within 1 residue of the CDR3 end, and the germline J gene fills in the rest. The gene calls are TRBV3 and TRBJ2-4; D possibly corresponds to TRBD1 (5 bases). The germline gives CDR1 SNHLY, CDR2 FYNGKV (reference sequence). This CDR3 region has 14 residues. Trimming removed 1 base from V and 3 bases from J, with 8 bases in between. The CDR3 loop is CASSLGQGQNTLYF. The CDR3 bases that were read are TGTGCCAGCAGCTTAGGGCAGGGCCAAAACACCTTGTAC.

This clone showed up just a few times. The genes and germline here are from mouse. The sequenced fragment ends 1 residue before the CDR3 boundary, so the rest is inferred from the germline J gene. The rearrangement uses TRBV26 and TRBJ1-2, with D uncertain. The V gene lost 3 bases and the J gene lost 0 bases, with 5 bases spanning the gap. Germline V gives CDR1 KGHPV, CDR2 FQNQEV (reference sequence). The CDR3 length is 13 residues. The CDR3 DNA, read in part, is TGTGCCAGCAGTCTATCTGCAAACTCCGACTACACC. It encodes CASSLSANSDYT. The whole CDR3 region reads CASSLSANSDYTF.